The T cell receptor beta chain under discussion was sequenced for a study of immune evolution from preneoplasia to lung adenocarcinoma. As for the study in general: HLA loss of heterozygosity: 6% to 7.5% AIS, over 12% MIA, about 35% ADC, none AAH. The study, taken as a whole, reports: Normal lung had the highest top T cell clone frequencies.

Libraries were prepared by immunoSEQ multiplex PCR; TCRdb keeps only in-frame clonotypes and omits some of them. This table holds fewer than 8,000 clones, about 80% found once. The CDR3 runs to 17 residues. V lost 7 bases to trimming and J lost 4 bases; unmatched junction nucleotides: 15. Remarks on this clone: What it binds is not known.

Patient tissue came from resections in Japan or China, 2014–2017. Each case's diagnosis was confirmed by two pathologists on H&E. This clonotype originated in a person aged 50-75 years with lung adenocarcinoma. The sequenced material came from FFPE minimally invasive lung adenocarcinoma tissue. V usage is TRBV23-1 and J usage is TRBJ2-3; 9 bases line up with TRBD1. TRBV23-1 is filed as an ORF, its function uncertain. The CDR3: CASNLGQGMEMADTQYF. The CDR3 coding sequence is TGCGCCAGCAACTTAGGACAGGGGATGGAGATGGCAGATACGCAGTATTTT.